This TCR beta chain was identified in a study of T cells in Graves' hyperthyroidism and ophthalmopathy. Whole-study context: Peripheral blood draws took place at initial diagnosis, ahead of any treatment. Study results and caveats: A model built on 13 V-J features separated ophthalmopathy from stable hyperthyroidism.

It was RNA transcripts that yielded the amplified TCR beta CDR3 regions. TCR CDR3 regions were first amplified by RT-PCR with HTBI primers. TCRdb independently ran MiXCR on the multiplex PCR reads; one entry per CDR3 protein. The sample yields about 720,000 distinct CDR3 sequences, 16% seen once. A lack of ophthalmopathy progression within 18 months defined stable Graves' hyperthyroidism. The patients, who ranged from 18 to 65 in age, presented with newly diagnosed hyperthyroidism lasting under 2 months. In the case of this clonotype: Its antigen is not known. A read error may explain this, as a much larger clone is one base away.

This CDR3 region has 14 residues. Germline lookup yields CDR1 MNHEY and CDR2 SVGEGT. The chain is built from TRBV6-2 or TRBV6-3 and TRBJ2-7; 8 positions agree with TRBD1. This clonotype was obtained from a man aged 18 to 30 with Graves' hyperthyroidism. The sample was blood. DNA of the CDR3: TGTGCCAGCAGACTTGGGACAGGATCCTGCGAGCAGTACTTC. It is translated as CASRLGTGSCEQYF.